Detailed here is one TCR beta chain. Its antigen is not known. The entry originates in a study of T cell repertoires in cytomegalovirus infection. Overall study context: The authors used CMV epitopes that were HLA-C-restricted (recently identified) and HLA-B-restricted (well studied). Signatures in public TCR beta sequences pointed to both CMV infection and matching HLA type.

The germline V gene has CDR1 SGHAT and CDR2 FQNNGV. Trimming cost V 8 bases and J 5 bases, with 18 bases left between them. This CDR3 spans 15 amino acids. TCRdb ran MiXCR on the reads and lists one entry per CDR3 protein. This sample yields around 540,000 distinct CDR3 sequences, of which 30% to 40% are seen a single time; 15% to 20% belongs to the top ten. The receptor was derived from a human donor in good health (CMV status not recorded). Some clones in this sample may be carry-over from other donors' samples. Sequences were derived from cultured PBMCs, sampled from culture after CMV antigen stimulation. This sequence joins TRBV11-2 and TRBJ2-2; D is possibly TRBD1 or TRBD2 (5 bases each). In nucleotides, the CDR3 is TGTGCCAGCGGGGGTGGGAAGGCCGTGACCGGGGAGCTGTTTTTT. This codes for CASGGGKAVTGELFF.